This passage covers 21 T cell receptor beta chains from one sample sequenced in a study of CD8 T cells in ankylosing spondylitis. TCRdb re-derived calls from the 5' RACE reads in MiXCR, one entry per CDR3 protein. This table holds hundreds of thousands of distinct CDR3 sequences, 8% to 10% found once. Sequencing was carried out using blood, either unsorted or a sorted T cell fraction (not recorded which). These receptors were taken from a female donor with ankylosing spondylitis or in good health (not recorded which).

This clonotype was observed at least ten times. The CDR3 is CASSHGSDGHTEAFF. CDR3 nucleotides: TGCGCCAGCAGCCACGGGTCGGACGGACACACTGAAGCTTTCTTT. The rearrangement uses TRBV4-1 and TRBJ1-1; D call uncertain. The CDR3 sequence is 15 residues long. The ends were cut back, 3 bases at V and 3 bases at J, with 14 bases in the middle. Germline CDR1 is MGHRA and CDR2 is YSYEKL.

This clonotype has a count of ten or more. The rearrangement links TRBV28 to TRBJ1-4; no definite D call. CDR1 is MDHEN, CDR2 SYDVKM, per germline. The CDR3 is 15 residues long. V lost 1 base, J lost 8 bases, and 14 bases lay in between. CDR3 amino acids: CASSLLSAGDEKLFF. Here the CDR3 DNA reads TGTGCCAGCAGTTTATTATCGGCAGGCGACGAAAAACTGTTTTTT.

This clonotype was seen at least ten times. The chain couples TRBV12-5 to TRBJ2-7, with D possibly being TRBD1 or TRBD2 (5 bases each). Germline CDR1 reads LGHNT; CDR2 reads FRNRAP. V was cut by 6 bases and J by 2 bases, with 11 bases left in between. This CDR3 has 13 residues. The CDR3 sequence: CASGSGPTYEQYF. CDR3 DNA: TGTGCTAGTGGCTCGGGACCGACCTACGAGCAGTACTTC.

This clonotype was recorded many times. This chain joins TRBV5-1 and TRBJ2-7; 9 nucleotides match TRBD2. The CDR3 is made up of 16 amino acids. CDR1 SGHRS and CDR2 YFSETQ come from the germline V gene. V was pared by 2 bases and J by 5 bases, with 11 bases of the junction left unmatched. CDR3: CASSLLDIAGVHEQYF. CDR3 bases: TGCGCCAGCAGCTTATTAGATATAGCGGGAGTTCACGAGCAGTACTTC.

This clonotype was recorded at least ten times. The chain recombines TRBV6-5 with TRBJ2-5; tentatively, D is TRBD1 or TRBD2 (5 bases each). V was pared by 8 bases and J by 5 bases, with 12 bases between. The length of the CDR3 is 12 residues. Looked up from germline, CDR1 is MNHEY and CDR2 is SVGAGI. CDR3 nucleotide sequence: TGTGCCAGCGGGGGTCTTCAGGAGACCCAGTACTTC. It translates to CASGGLQETQYF.

This clonotype was counted ten times or more. This chain uses TRBV27 with TRBJ1-2; no firm D call. The germline gives CDR1 MNHEY, CDR2 SMNVEV (reference sequence). The V gene lost 3 bases and the J gene lost 2 bases, with 7 bases spanning the gap. The CDR3 is 13 amino acids. CDR3 sequence reads: CASSFGPNYGYTF. The CDR3 DNA reads as TGTGCCAGCAGTTTTGGACCGAACTATGGCTACACCTTC.

There are many counts of this clonotype. This chain joins TRBV12-3 or TRBV12-4 and TRBJ2-5, with D hard to call. The CDR3 loop spans 13 amino acids. V lost 7 bases and J lost 5, with 14 bases in between. The CDR3 loop is CASTPSRYETQYF. CDR3 coding DNA: TGTGCCAGCACCCCCTCCCGTTATGAGACCCAGTACTTC.

This clonotype was observed many times. The chain recombines TRBV20-1 with TRBJ2-1; D is uncertain. The CDR3 spans 12 residues. V was trimmed by 3 bases and J by 1 base, leaving 4 bases between them. Germline V gene data show CDR1 as DFQATT and CDR2 as SNEGSKA (reference sequence). CDR3 nucleotide sequence: TGCAGTGCTAGCCTTTCCTACAATGAGCAGTTCTTC. It is translated as CSASLSYNEQFF.

This clonotype was counted at least ten times. The chain couples TRBV7-9 to TRBJ2-2; D possibly corresponds to TRBD2 (5 bases). Trimming left V 9 bases short and J 2 bases short, with 10 bases between. The CDR3 is 13 residues long. From germline, CDR1 is SEHNR and CDR2 FQNEAQ (reference sequence). This CDR3 is CASSRDNTGELFF. Written as DNA, the CDR3 is TGTGCCAGTTCTCGGGATAACACCGGGGAGCTGTTTTTT.

This chain connects TRBV4-3 to TRBJ1-2; D not certain. This CDR3 is 16 amino acids long. Trimming took 1 base from V and 4 from J, leaving 16 bases between them. The germline gives CDR1 LGHNA, CDR2 YSLEER. This CDR3 reads CASSQAWQRVLYGYTF. The CDR3 coding sequence is TGCGCCAGCAGCCAAGCCTGGCAGAGAGTCCTCTATGGCTACACCTTC.

This clonotype was found many times. The V gene is TRBV28, the J gene TRBJ2-5; 8 nucleotides agree with TRBD2. V was pared by 5 bases and J by 2 bases, with 4 bases of the junction left unmatched. The CDR3 has 14 residues. Germline CDR1 is MDHEN and CDR2 is SYDVKM. The CDR3 loop reads CASSPGTRQETQYF. The CDR3 bases are TGTGCCAGCAGTCCCGGGACTAGACAAGAGACCCAGTACTTC.

At least ten counts were recorded for this clonotype. The genes are TRBV12-3 or TRBV12-4 and TRBJ2-7; 10 bases agree with TRBD2. The length of the CDR3 is 15 residues. Germline trimming cut 4 bases from V and 7 bases from J; bases unmatched to any gene: 10. The CDR3 here is CASSSVGAGGLEQYF. The CDR3 DNA reads TGTGCCAGCAGTTCAGTGGGAGCGGGAGGGCTTGAGCAGTACTTC.

The chain uses TRBV7-2 and TRBJ2-1; 14 nucleotides align to TRBD2. Germline assignment: CDR1 SGHTA and CDR2 FQGNSA. There are 16 residues in the CDR3. V dropped 5 bases and J dropped 6; count of bases not matched to a gene: 6. As DNA, the CDR3 is TGTGCCAGCAGCATCCCGGGACTAGCGGGAGTCAATGAGCAGTTCTTC. Residues: CASSIPGLAGVNEQFF.

This clonotype showed up many times. This chain joins TRBV6-1 and TRBJ1-1, with D unresolved. The CDR3 loop spans 14 amino acids. CDR1 and CDR2 from the germline V gene are MNHNS and SASEGT. The ends were cut back, 6 bases at V and 4 bases at J, with 15 bases in the middle. The CDR3: CASSRLALGTEAFF. The DNA of the CDR3 is TGTGCCAGCAGCCGCCTTGCCCTGGGCACTGAAGCTTTCTTT.

This clonotype was seen ten or more times. V usage is TRBV5-1 and J usage is TRBJ1-1, with D unclear. The germline V gene encodes CDR1 SGHRS and CDR2 YFSETQ. Trimming cost V 4 bases and J 0 bases, with 13 bases left between them. The CDR3 length is 15 residues. CDR3 loop: CASSLPGSMNTEAFF. The DNA of the CDR3 is TGCGCCAGCAGCCTACCTGGATCTATGAACACTGAAGCTTTCTTT.

A word on this clonotype: A much larger clone lies one base from this, so it may be a read error. V gene TRBV29-1 combines with J gene TRBJ2-5; 11 positions match TRBD2. The CDR3 is 15 amino acids. Per the germline V gene, CDR1 is SQVTM and CDR2 is ANQGSEA. The CDR3 here is CSVDWSSGGTEAQYF. The CDR3 DNA reads TGCAGCGTTGATTGGTCTAGCGGGGGGACAGAGGCCCAGTACTTC.

This clonotype was seen many times. The chain carries TRBV6-7 and TRBJ2-7, with D tentatively TRBD2 (6 bases). TRBV6-7 is classed as an ORF, of uncertain function. The CDR3 sequence is 12 residues long. Trimming cost V 6 bases and J 5 bases, with 11 bases left between them. The CDR3 sequence is CASSPGGHEQYF. The CDR3 DNA sequence: TGTGCCAGCAGCCCCGGGGGACACGAGCAGTACTTC.

This clonotype was observed many times. This sequence joins TRBV20-1 and TRBJ1-1, with D perhaps matching TRBD1 (6 bases). The CDR3 is 14 residues long. Trimming shortened V by 6 bases and J by 0 bases, and 14 bases separated the two germline ends. The germline gives CDR1 DFQATT, CDR2 SNEGSKA (reference sequence). In nucleotides, the CDR3 is TGCAGTGCACCCCAGGGGAACATGAACACTGAAGCTTTCTTT. Translated, it gives CSAPQGNMNTEAFF.

This chain connects TRBV7-6 to TRBJ2-5; 9 nucleotides align to TRBD2. The CDR3 spans 15 residues. Germline lookup yields CDR1 SGHVS and CDR2 FNYEAQ. The junction had 7 bases not matched to a gene; V was cut back by 3 bases and J by 5 bases. The DNA of the CDR3 is TGTGCCAGCAGCTTGGGGACTAGCTGGGGCGAGACCCAGTACTTC. It yields the protein CASSLGTSWGETQYF.

This clonotype was recorded at least ten times. This chain uses TRBV29-1 with TRBJ2-7; D not resolved. The germline gives CDR1 SQVTM, CDR2 ANQGSEA. V was pared by 3 bases and J by 5 bases, with 11 bases between. The CDR3 has 12 amino acids. CDR3 nucleotides: TGCAGCGTTGAGGGGATATCTAACGAGCAGTACTTC. Its protein product is CSVEGISNEQYF.

This clonotype was recorded at least ten times. This chain uses TRBV7-9 with TRBJ1-1; 10 positions agree with TRBD1. This CDR3 contains 16 residues. J gave up 2 bases and V 2 bases, and 5 bases lay outside the gene matches. The germline CDR1 and CDR2 sequences are SEHNR and FQNEAQ (reference sequence). CDR3 nucleotides: TGTGCCAGCAGCTTAAGTGGGACAGGGGCCAACACTGAAGCTTTCTTT. This codes for CASSLSGTGANTEAFF.